This TCR beta chain stems from a study of control samples from healthy donors and cancer patients. Germline V CDR1 and CDR2: KGHSH, LQKENI. The CDR3 is 14 amino acids. V lost 6 bases to trimming and J lost 4 bases, with 15 bases between them. TCRdb's copy holds only in-frame clones and misses some; the assay was immunoSEQ multiplex PCR. The data contain about 110,000 clones, approximately 90% of them singletons. Sequencing was done on a sample of PBMCs. This rearrangement joins TRBV18 to TRBJ2-5; the D is unclear. The sequence was obtained from a woman aged 55-69 years with lung cancer. The CDR3 protein is CASSRGPSGETQYF. For the CDR3, the DNA is TGTGCCAGCTCCCGCGGCCCCTCGGGAGAGACCCAGTACTTC.